What follows are 22 T cell receptor beta chains derived from one specimen sequenced in a study of Tregs in tolerant kidney transplant recipients. The repertoire was sequenced with immunoSEQ multiplex PCR; TCRdb's copy has only in-frame clones and lacks some. The sample gives roughly 17,000 clones, 82% of which show up once; roughly 2.7% is in the top ten. Sequenced sample: Tregs from blood. These receptors all stem from a human donor in good health.

The J gene is TRBJ2-2, the V gene TRBV30, with TRBD2 identical over 7 bases. CDR3 length: 16 residues. Per the germline V gene, CDR1 is GTSNPN and CDR2 is SVGIG (reference sequence). Unmatched junction bases numbered 9, after V lost 4 bases and J lost 1 base. Here the CDR3 reads CAWMGGSLGNTGELFF. The DNA for the CDR3 is TGTGCCTGGATGGGGGGGAGCTTAGGGAACACCGGGGAGCTGTTTTTT.

The gene calls are TRBV28 and TRBJ1-2, with TRBD1 as a possible D gene (5 bases). Deletions cut 5 bases from V and 3 bases from J, with 19 bases between. This CDR3 has 16 residues. The germline V gene encodes CDR1 MDHEN and CDR2 SYDVKM. The CDR3 sequence: CASSLPRGGYHYGYTF. The CDR3 DNA is TGTGCCAGCAGTCTACCCCGGGGGGGATATCACTATGGCTACACCTTC.

This clone was counted only a few times. The chain employs TRBV4-1 and TRBJ2-6; a possible D gene is TRBD2 (6 bases). The CDR3 loop spans 18 amino acids. The germline gives CDR1 MGHRA, CDR2 YSYEKL. V was shortened by 5 bases and J by 2 bases, with 19 bases between the two germline ends. DNA for the CDR3: TGCGCCAGCAGCGGTAGTGGCCGCGGGGTGGCTGGGGCCAACGTCCTGACTTTC. This codes for CASSGSGRGVAGANVLTF.

Details on this clone: The junction shows a germline mismatch at one end, possibly a read error. The chain recombines TRBV7-9 with TRBJ1-2, with 8 bases identical to TRBD1. Germline CDR1 is SEHNR and CDR2 is FQNEAQ (reference sequence). This CDR3 region has 12 residues. The CDR3 here is CASSTYRGLPGF. CDR3 DNA: TGTGCCAGCAGCACCTACAGGGGGTTACCCGGATTC.

The rearrangement links TRBV10-3 to TRBJ1-1, with 7 bases identical to TRBD1. From germline, CDR1 is ENHRY and CDR2 SYGVKD. The junction had 7 bases not matched to a gene; V was cut back by 11 bases and J by 1 base. This CDR3 has 13 amino acids. The CDR3: CAAGTASNTEAFF. The CDR3 DNA reads TGTGCCGCAGGGACAGCCTCGAACACTGAAGCTTTCTTT.

The chain links TRBV6-5 to TRBJ2-1, with D possibly TRBD2 on 6 matching bases. This CDR3 has 14 residues. The germline V gene has CDR1 MNHEY and CDR2 SVGAGI. V shed 4 bases and J shed 8 bases, with 15 bases lying between them. CDR3 sequence (DNA): TGTGCCAGCAGTTCGGTACGACTAGTCCATGAGCAGTTCTTC. Protein: CASSSVRLVHEQFF.

This clone showed up just a few times. The chain couples TRBV27 to TRBJ2-3, with a weak D call TRBD1 (5 bases). Germline assignment: CDR1 MNHEY and CDR2 SMNVEV (reference sequence). This CDR3 spans 14 amino acids. V lost 5 bases and J lost 4, with 13 bases in between. The CDR3 protein is CASSPTRGADTQYF. The DNA of the CDR3 is TGTGCCAGCAGTCCCACAAGGGGTGCAGATACGCAGTATTTT.

In this sample, this clone turned up a few times. The rearrangement uses TRBV27 and TRBJ1-6; the match to TRBD1 covers 7 bases. This CDR3 contains 15 residues. Germline V gene lookup returns CDR1 MNHEY and CDR2 SMNVEV (reference sequence). V lost 6 bases, J lost 9 bases, and 11 bases stayed unmatched. The CDR3, as DNA: TGTGCCAGCAGACGGACAGGCCGGGTGGGTTCACCCCTCCACTTT. This gives the protein CASRRTGRVGSPLHF.

V is TRBV6-1 and J is TRBJ2-1, with D possibly being TRBD1 or TRBD2 (5 bases each). From germline, CDR1 is MNHNS and CDR2 SASEGT. The ends were cut back, 0 bases at V and 2 bases at J, with 11 bases in the middle. There are 16 residues in the CDR3. CDR3 sequence: CASSEARRGPYNEQFF. The CDR3 DNA reads TGTGCCAGCAGTGAAGCCCGCCGGGGCCCCTACAATGAGCAGTTCTTC.

This rearrangement joins TRBV5-1 to TRBJ2-7; no clear D gene. The CDR3 contains 14 residues. The V gene lost 1 base and the J gene lost 1 base, with 9 bases spanning the gap. Germline CDR1 reads SGHRS; CDR2 reads YFSETQ. CDR3: CASSLNERSYEQYF. The CDR3 bases are TGCGCCAGCAGCTTGAATGAGCGATCCTACGAGCAGTACTTC.

This clone was picked up one time. The V call is TRBV13, the J call TRBJ1-2, with a weak D call TRBD1 (6 bases). The CDR3 totals 14 residues. CDR1 is PRHDT and CDR2 is FYEKMQ in the germline V gene (reference sequence). Trimming stripped 1 base from V and 4 bases from J, with 10 bases between. The chain's CDR3 is CASSLDRASYGYTF. In DNA, the CDR3 is TGTGCCAGCAGCTTAGACAGGGCAAGCTATGGCTACACCTTC.

V and J are TRBV7-2 and TRBJ1-5; the D is unclear. V lost 2 bases, J lost 0 bases, and 17 bases lay in between. The germline V gene has CDR1 SGHTA and CDR2 FQGNSA. The length of the CDR3 is 18 residues. Written as DNA, the CDR3 is TGTGCCAGCAGCTTAACGGGTTGGGGTTACGGTAGCAATCAGCCCCAGCATTTT. Its protein product is CASSLTGWGYGSNQPQHF. Based on the CDR3 plus reference TRBV7-2 and TRBJ1-5, the full variable domain is GAGVSQSPSNKVTEKGKDVELRCDPISGHTALYWYRQSLGQGLEFLIYFQGNSAPDKSGLPSDRFSAERTGGSVSTLTIQRTQQEDSAVYLCASSLTGWGYGSNQPQHFGDGTRLSIL.

CDR3 amino acids: CASSLRRLGSYNEQFF. In DNA, the CDR3 is TGTGCCAGCAGCTTAAGGCGCTTAGGTTCCTACAATGAGCAGTTCTTC. The chain carries TRBV11-3 and TRBJ2-1; no reliable D call. V dropped 2 bases and J dropped 1 base, with 12 bases sitting between them. Germline V gene sequence: CDR1 SGHNT, CDR2 YENEEA. This CDR3 is 16 amino acids long.

The chain recombines TRBV4-3 with TRBJ1-5; D is perhaps TRBD1 (6 bases). The V end was cut by 4 bases, the J end by 4 bases, with 14 bases between. The germline V gene encodes CDR1 LGHNA and CDR2 YSLEER. The CDR3 is 15 amino acids. DNA of the CDR3: TGCGCCAGCAGCCGGTCCCTAGGGGGGAATCAGCCCCAGCATTTT. This codes for CASSRSLGGNQPQHF.

V gene TRBV7-2 combines with J gene TRBJ1-2; tentative D call: TRBD1 (5 bases). The CDR3 has 14 amino acids. Germline CDR1 is SGHTA and CDR2 is FQGNSA. The V gene lost 5 bases and the J gene lost 6 bases, with 16 bases spanning the gap. The CDR3 coding sequence is TGTGCCAGCAGCCTCAGGCAACGGGGGGATGGCTACACCTTC. As protein: CASSLRQRGDGYTF.

This clone appeared once. The chain carries TRBV7-9 and TRBJ2-7; D ambiguous. This CDR3 comprises 14 residues. Trimming removed 3 bases from V and 6 bases from J, with 15 bases in between. The V gene's germline CDR1 is SEHNR and CDR2 FQNEAQ (reference sequence). CDR3 residues: CASSFRSGSREQYF. DNA for the CDR3: TGTGCCAGCAGCTTTCGGTCCGGTAGTCGCGAGCAGTACTTC.

The chain combines TRBV6-4 with TRBJ2-3, with D tentatively TRBD1 or TRBD2 (5 bases each). Germline-derived CDR1 and CDR2 are MRHNA and SNTAGT. Trimming left V 3 bases short and J 5 bases short, with 21 bases between. The CDR3 length is 17 residues. CDR3 loop: CASSDIPGRQHRDTQYF. The CDR3 DNA is TGTGCCAGCAGTGATATCCCGGGGCGCCAACACCGAGATACGCAGTATTTT.

The chain has TRBV13 and TRBJ1-3; unclear D gene. The germline V gene has CDR1 PRHDT and CDR2 FYEKMQ (reference sequence). V lost 2 bases and J lost 11, with 7 bases in between. The CDR3 totals 11 residues. CDR3 DNA: TGTGCCAGCAGCTTAAAGGGTTCCATATATTTT. Its protein product is CASSLKGSIYF.

V and J are TRBV5-8 and TRBJ2-2, with TRBD1 identical over 9 bases. V dropped 4 bases and J dropped 7; count of bases not matched to a gene: 8. Per germline, CDR1 SGHTS and CDR2 YDEGEE. This CDR3 has 15 residues. This CDR3 reads CASSPGGTGIGELFF. The CDR3 bases are TGTGCCAGCAGCCCAGGGGGGACAGGGATCGGGGAGCTGTTTTTT.

The chain links TRBV7-9 to TRBJ1-1; 10 bases match TRBD1. The ends lost 1 base at V and 8 bases at J; junction bases unmatched: 4. CDR1 is SEHNR and CDR2 is FQNEAQ in the germline V gene (reference sequence). The CDR3 consists of 14 residues. The CDR3 DNA reads TGTGCCAGCAGCTTAGATCGGGACAGGGGCGAAGCTTTCTTT. This codes for CASSLDRDRGEAFF. Combining the CDR3 with reference TRBV7-9 and TRBJ1-1 gives the whole variable domain DTGVSQNPRHKITKRGQNVTFRCDPISEHNRLYWYRQTLGQGPEFLTYFQNEAQLEKSRLLSDRFSAERPKGSFSTLEIQRTEQGDSAMYLCASSLDRDRGEAFFGQGTRLTVV.

This chain connects TRBV5-6 to TRBJ2-3; D is possibly TRBD2 (5 bases). The CDR3 runs to 16 residues. CDR1 and CDR2 (germline): SGHDT, YYEEEE. V gave up 0 bases and J gave up 2 bases, with 13 bases separating them. The CDR3, as DNA: TGTGCCAGCAGCTTGGGTCGCGGGTCATCCACAGATACGCAGTATTTT. It is translated as CASSLGRGSSTDTQYF. Filled out from reference TRBV5-6 and TRBJ2-3, the complete variable domain reads DAGVTQSPTHLIKTRGQQVTLRCSPKSGHDTVSWYQQALGQGPQFIFQYYEEEERQRGNFPDRFSGHQFPNYSSELNVNALLLGDSALYLCASSLGRGSSTDTQYFGPGTRLTVL.

The chain employs TRBV20-1 and TRBJ2-2; D uncertain. The CDR3 consists of 11 residues. The germline V and J ends were trimmed by 5 bases and 0 bases, with 1 base remaining between them. Germline V gene data show CDR1 as DFQATT and CDR2 as SNEGSKA (reference sequence). The CDR3 loop is CSAPNTGELFF. The CDR3 DNA sequence: TGCAGTGCTCCGAACACCGGGGAGCTGTTTTTT.